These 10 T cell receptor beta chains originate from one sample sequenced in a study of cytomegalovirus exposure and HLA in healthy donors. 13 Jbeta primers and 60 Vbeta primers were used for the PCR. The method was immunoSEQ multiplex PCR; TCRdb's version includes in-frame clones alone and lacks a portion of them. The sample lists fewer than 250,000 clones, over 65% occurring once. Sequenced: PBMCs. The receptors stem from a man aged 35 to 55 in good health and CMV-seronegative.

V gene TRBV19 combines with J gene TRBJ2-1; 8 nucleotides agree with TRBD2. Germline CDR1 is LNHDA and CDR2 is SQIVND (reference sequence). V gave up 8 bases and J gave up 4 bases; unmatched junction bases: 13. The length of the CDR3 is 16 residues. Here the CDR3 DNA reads TGTGCCAGTGGCAGCGGGAGCACCCTGGGGTACAATGAGCAGTTCTTC. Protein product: CASGSGSTLGYNEQFF.

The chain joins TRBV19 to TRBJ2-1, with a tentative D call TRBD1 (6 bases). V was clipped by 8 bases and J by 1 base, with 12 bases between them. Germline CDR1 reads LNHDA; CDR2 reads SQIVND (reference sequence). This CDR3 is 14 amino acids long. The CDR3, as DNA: TGTGCCAGTCAGGGGTATGGGTCCTACAATGAGCAGTTCTTC. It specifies CASQGYGSYNEQFF.

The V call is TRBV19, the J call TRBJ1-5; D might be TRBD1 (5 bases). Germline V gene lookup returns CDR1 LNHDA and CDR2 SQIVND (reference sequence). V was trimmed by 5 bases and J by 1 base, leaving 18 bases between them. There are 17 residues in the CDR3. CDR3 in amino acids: CASSPGEGRLSNQPQHF. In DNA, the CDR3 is TGTGCCAGTAGTCCGGGGGAGGGGAGATTGAGCAATCAGCCCCAGCATTTT.

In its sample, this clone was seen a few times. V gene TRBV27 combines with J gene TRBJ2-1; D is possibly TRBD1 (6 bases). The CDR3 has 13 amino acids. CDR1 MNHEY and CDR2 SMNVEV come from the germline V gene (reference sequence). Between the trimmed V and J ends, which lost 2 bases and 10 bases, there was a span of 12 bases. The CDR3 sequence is CASSLTLRGEQFF. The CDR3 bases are TGTGCCAGCAGTTTAACACTCAGGGGAGAGCAGTTCTTC.

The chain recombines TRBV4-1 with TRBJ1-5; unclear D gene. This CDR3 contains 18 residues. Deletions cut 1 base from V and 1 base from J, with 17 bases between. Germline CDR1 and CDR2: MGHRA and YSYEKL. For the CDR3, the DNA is TGCGCCAGCAGCCAAGTCCCGGAGGGAAGGGTAAGCAATCAGCCCCAGCATTTT. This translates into CASSQVPEGRVSNQPQHF.

For the CDR3, the DNA is TGTGCCAGCTCACCCCTCCGGCAGGGGGCAACCGGGGAGCTGTTTTTT. It yields the protein CASSPLRQGATGELFF. V and J are TRBV18 and TRBJ2-2; the match to TRBD1 covers 8 bases. The V gene's germline CDR1 is KGHSH and CDR2 LQKENI. J lost 5 bases, V lost 3 bases, and 8 bases had no gene match. The CDR3 contains 16 residues.

DNA of the CDR3: TGCGCCAGCAGGACAGACCCCGTTAACTATGGCTACACCTTC. Translation gives CASRTDPVNYGYTF. The V gene is TRBV5-1, the J gene TRBJ1-2; a possible D gene is TRBD1 (5 bases). Germline CDR1 SGHRS, CDR2 YFSETQ. With 5 bases removed from V and 1 base from J, the gap between germline ends came to 12 bases. CDR3 length equals 14 residues.

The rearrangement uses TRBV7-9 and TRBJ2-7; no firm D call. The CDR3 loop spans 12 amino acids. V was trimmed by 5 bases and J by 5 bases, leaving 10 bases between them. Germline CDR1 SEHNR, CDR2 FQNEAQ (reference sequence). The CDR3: CASSPIPDEQYF. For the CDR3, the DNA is TGTGCCAGCAGCCCTATCCCCGACGAGCAGTACTTC. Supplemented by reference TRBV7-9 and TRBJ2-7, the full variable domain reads DTGVSQNPRHKITKRGQNVTFRCDPISEHNRLYWYRQTLGQGPEFLTYFQNEAQLEKSRLLSDRFSAERPKGSFSTLEIQRTEQGDSAMYLCASSPIPDEQYFGPGTRLTVT.

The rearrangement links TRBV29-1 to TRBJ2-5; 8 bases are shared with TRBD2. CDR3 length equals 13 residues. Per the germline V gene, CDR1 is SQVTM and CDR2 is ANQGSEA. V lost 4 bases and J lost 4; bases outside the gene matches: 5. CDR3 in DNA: TGCAGCGTTGCCGGGACTAGGGGAGAGACCCAGTACTTC. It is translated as CSVAGTRGETQYF.

CDR3 in amino acids: CASSQEATGGGEKLFF. The CDR3 nucleotides are TGCGCCAGCAGCCAAGAAGCGACGGGGGGCGGCGAAAAACTGTTTTTT. This chain joins TRBV4-3 and TRBJ1-4, with D possibly matching TRBD1 (6 bases). The V gene's germline CDR1 is LGHNA and CDR2 YSLEER. V was cut by 0 bases and J by 8 bases, with 16 bases left in between. The CDR3 consists of 16 residues.